These T cell receptor beta chains were read from a single sample in a study of T-cell memory formation after mild COVID-19. TCRdb passed the 5' RACE reads through MiXCR, listing each CDR3 protein once. The sample yields approximately 390,000 distinct CDR3 sequences, more than 15% seen once. The sequenced material came from PBMCs or a T cell subset sorted from them (not recorded which). The receptors come from a man younger than 30 who had mild COVID-19 (a few samples of this study predate the infection). Cell type and time point are not known. The CDR3 runs from the conserved cysteine through the conserved F or W. A D gene is named only where the DNA matches it firmly. Some rows have no size entry. The others give once, few or many, or a class for an expanded clone.

J gene: TRBJ2-5
D gene: .
V gene: TRBV7-6
clone size: .
CDR3 DNA: TGTGCCAGAAGCTCCGGACTACTAGAGACCCAGTACTTC
CDR3 protein: CARSSGLLETQYF

J gene: TRBJ2-2
D gene: TRBD1
V gene: TRBV7-3
clone size: .
CDR3 DNA: TGTGCCAGCAGCCCCACAGGGGGCATCGGCACCGGGGAGCTGTTTTTT
CDR3 protein: CASSPTGGIGTGELFF

J gene: TRBJ1-5
D gene: TRBD1
V gene: TRBV27
clone size: once
CDR3 DNA: TGTGCCAGCAGTCCATCGGGACAGGGAATCAATCAGCCCCAGCATTTT
CDR3 protein: CASSPSGQGINQPQHF

J gene: TRBJ2-7
D gene: .
V gene: TRBV5-1
clone size: once
CDR3 DNA: TGCGCCAGCAGCCCCGGGACTGGGATCTACGAGCAGTACTTC
CDR3 protein: CASSPGTGIYEQYF

J gene: TRBJ2-1
D gene: .
V gene: TRBV5-6
clone size: .
CDR3 DNA: TGTGCCAGCAGCGGACCTGGGCAGTTCTTC
CDR3 protein: CASSGPGQFF

J gene: TRBJ2-5
D gene: TRBD2
V gene: TRBV3-1
clone size: few
CDR3 DNA: TGTGCCAGCCAGACTAGCGGGGGACCTCAAGAGACCCAGTACTTC
CDR3 protein: CASQTSGGPQETQYF

J gene: TRBJ2-7
D gene: TRBD1
V gene: TRBV4-2
clone size: few
CDR3 DNA: TGTGCCGTGGGGGACAGTTTATACGAGCAGTACTTC
CDR3 protein: CAVGDSLYEQYF

J gene: TRBJ1-1
D gene: .
V gene: TRBV7-2
clone size: many
CDR3 DNA: TGTGCCAGCAGCGCAGACATGAACACTGAAGCTTTCTTT
CDR3 protein: CASSADMNTEAFF

J gene: TRBJ2-7
D gene: .
V gene: TRBV18
clone size: few
CDR3 DNA: TGTGCCAGCTCACCACCCTCAGGCAGGGAAAAAGGCGAGCAGTACTTC
CDR3 protein: CASSPPSGREKGEQYF

J gene: TRBJ1-4
D gene: .
V gene: TRBV7-6
clone size: few
CDR3 DNA: TGTGCCAGCAGCTTGGCCGGCGGTGATTTCGCTGCTGAAAAACTGTTTTTT
CDR3 protein: CASSLAGGDFAAEKLFF

J gene: TRBJ1-3
D gene: .
V gene: TRBV29-1
clone size: .
CDR3 DNA: TGCAGCGTTGTTTCTGGATCTGGAAACACCATATATTTT
CDR3 protein: CSVVSGSGNTIYF

J gene: TRBJ2-3
D gene: .
V gene: TRBV12-3/TRBV12-4
clone size: .
CDR3 DNA: TGTGCCAGCAGTTCGGCCCTGGGGATAGATACGCAGTATTTT
CDR3 protein: CASSSALGIDTQYF

J gene: TRBJ2-5
D gene: TRBD1
V gene: TRBV12-3/TRBV12-4
clone size: few
CDR3 DNA: TGTGCCAGCAGTTGGGGGACAGGGGGAGAGACCCAGTACTTC
CDR3 protein: CASSWGTGGETQYF

J gene: TRBJ1-5
D gene: .
V gene: TRBV4-1
clone size: .
CDR3 DNA: TGCGCCAGCAGCCAAGACGGGGATGGACAGCCCCAGCATTTT
CDR3 protein: CASSQDGDGQPQHF

J gene: TRBJ1-5
D gene: .
V gene: TRBV20-1
clone size: .
CDR3 DNA: TGCAGTGCTAGAGATAGAGGGGCGAGTCAGCCCCAGCATTTT
CDR3 protein: CSARDRGASQPQHF

J gene: TRBJ1-3
D gene: .
V gene: TRBV7-9
clone size: .
CDR3 DNA: TGTGCCAGCAGCCCCATCGACGGAAACACCATATATTTT
CDR3 protein: CASSPIDGNTIYF

J gene: TRBJ2-7
D gene: .
V gene: TRBV18
clone size: .
CDR3 DNA: TGTGCCAGCTCACCCCCGGACAGCTACGAGCAGTACTTC
CDR3 protein: CASSPPDSYEQYF

J gene: TRBJ1-5
D gene: .
V gene: TRBV7-2
clone size: .
CDR3 DNA: TGTGCCAGCAGCCCCGGATCTCAACCCAATCAGCCCCAGCATTTT
CDR3 protein: CASSPGSQPNQPQHF

J gene: TRBJ2-2
D gene: .
V gene: TRBV7-8
clone size: few
CDR3 DNA: TGTGCCAGCAGCTTAGGTCGGACTGGATCCACCGGGGAGCTGTTTTTT
CDR3 protein: CASSLGRTGSTGELFF

J gene: TRBJ2-3
D gene: .
V gene: TRBV7-3
clone size: .
CDR3 DNA: TGTGCCAGCAGCTTCCGGGGGGCCTCAGATACGCAGTATTTT
CDR3 protein: CASSFRGASDTQYF

J gene: TRBJ2-1
D gene: TRBD2
V gene: TRBV3-1
clone size: .
CDR3 DNA: TGTGCCAGCAGCCCGGGCACAGCGGGGGGGCCCTATGAGCAGTTCTTC
CDR3 protein: CASSPGTAGGPYEQFF

J gene: TRBJ2-1
D gene: .
V gene: TRBV29-1
clone size: .
CDR3 DNA: TGCAGCGGGGGCCCCCAGGGCGATGAGCAGTTCTTC
CDR3 protein: CSGGPQGDEQFF

J gene: TRBJ2-1
D gene: .
V gene: TRBV27
clone size: few
CDR3 DNA: TGTGCCAGCAGTGGCCGAGGGGCTAGAATCCATGAGCAGTTCTTC
CDR3 protein: CASSGRGARIHEQFF

J gene: TRBJ2-5
D gene: .
V gene: TRBV5-4
clone size: .
CDR3 DNA: TGTGCCAGCAGCTGGCGACAGGATCGAGAGACCCAGTACTTC
CDR3 protein: CASSWRQDRETQYF

J gene: TRBJ1-5
D gene: .
V gene: TRBV5-1
clone size: few
CDR3 DNA: TGCGCCAGCAGCTTGGAGGGCCAGGAGACTCAGCCCCAGCATTTT
CDR3 protein: CASSLEGQETQPQHF

J gene: TRBJ2-5
D gene: .
V gene: TRBV4-1
clone size: few
CDR3 DNA: TGCGCCAGCAGCTTCCACCCGGACAGATGGGAGACCCAGTACTTC
CDR3 protein: CASSFHPDRWETQYF

J gene: TRBJ2-3
D gene: .
V gene: TRBV5-5
clone size: few
CDR3 DNA: TGTGCCAGCACACCCAACCCAGAAACCGGATCGCAGTATTTT
CDR3 protein: CASTPNPETGSQYF

J gene: TRBJ1-6
D gene: .
V gene: TRBV7-9
clone size: few
CDR3 DNA: TGTGCCAGCAGCTTATCTGAGGATTCACCCCTCCACTTT
CDR3 protein: CASSLSEDSPLHF

J gene: TRBJ1-4
D gene: .
V gene: TRBV4-3
clone size: .
CDR3 DNA: TGCGCCAGCAGCCAAGGGCCCGGCAGGGACACTAATGAAAAACTGTTTTTT
CDR3 protein: CASSQGPGRDTNEKLFF

J gene: TRBJ1-1
D gene: .
V gene: TRBV18
clone size: .
CDR3 DNA: TGTGCCAGCTCACCTGCGGATGAAGCTTTCTTT
CDR3 protein: CASSPADEAFF

J gene: TRBJ2-7
D gene: .
V gene: TRBV7-6
clone size: .
CDR3 DNA: TGTGCCAGCAGCGCGACCGTGGATCCCTACGAGCAGTACTTC
CDR3 protein: CASSATVDPYEQYF